This TCR beta chain came from a study of cytomegalovirus exposure and HLA in healthy donors. The germline gives CDR1 SGHTA, CDR2 FQGNSA. The CDR3 consists of 16 residues. V lost 4 bases to trimming and J lost 0 bases, with 13 bases between them. PCR involved 60 Vbeta and 13 Jbeta primers. Sequenced by immunoSEQ multiplex PCR; TCRdb stores in-frame clones only, minus some. The table shows roughly 170,000 clones, with 76% occurring only once. The J gene is TRBJ1-3, the V gene TRBV7-2; possible D gene TRBD1, 6 bases. The specimen sequenced was PBMCs. The TCR sequence derives from a female donor in good health and CMV-seronegative. CDR3 residues: CASSSTGWYSGNTIYF. For the CDR3, the DNA is TGTGCCAGCAGCTCAACAGGGTGGTACTCTGGAAACACCATATATTTT.